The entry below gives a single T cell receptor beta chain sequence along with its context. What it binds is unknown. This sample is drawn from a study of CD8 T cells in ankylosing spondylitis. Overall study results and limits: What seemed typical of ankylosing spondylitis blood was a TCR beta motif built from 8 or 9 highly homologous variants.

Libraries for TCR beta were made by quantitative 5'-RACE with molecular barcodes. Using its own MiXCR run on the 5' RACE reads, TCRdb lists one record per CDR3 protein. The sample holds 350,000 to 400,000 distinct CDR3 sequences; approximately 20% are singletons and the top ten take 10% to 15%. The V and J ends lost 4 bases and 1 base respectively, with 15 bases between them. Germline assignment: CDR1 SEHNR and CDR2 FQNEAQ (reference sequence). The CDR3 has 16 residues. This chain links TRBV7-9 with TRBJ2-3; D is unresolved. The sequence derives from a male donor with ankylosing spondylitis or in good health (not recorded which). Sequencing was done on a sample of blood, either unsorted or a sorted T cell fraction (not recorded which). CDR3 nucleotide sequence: TGTGCCAGCAGCTCCCTATCGGCGCTCGGCACAGATACGCAGTATTTT. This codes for CASSSLSALGTDTQYF.